These T cell receptor beta chains were read from a single sample in a study of T cell repertoires in cytomegalovirus infection. These receptors have no known antigen. In TCRdb, the reads were re-called with MiXCR into one record per CDR3 protein. The sample shows under 95,000 distinct CDR3 sequences, 45% to 55% of them seen only once. The sample consisted of CD8+ T cells from cultured PBMCs, taken from culture after CMV antigen stimulation. These receptors all come from a human donor in good health (CMV status not recorded). Some clones in this sample may be carry-over from other donors' samples. Each CDR3 is given without its conserved first and last residue.

v_call: TRBV18
j_call: TRBJ1-5
cdr3_aa: ASSQTTWHSNQPQH

v_call: TRBV24-1
j_call: TRBJ2-1
cdr3_aa: ATSHAGYVAGSYNEQF

v_call: TRBV5-6
j_call: TRBJ2-1
cdr3_aa: ASSPWYFSYNEQF

v_call: TRBV12-5
j_call: TRBJ1-5
cdr3_aa: ASLGGRGYDNQPQH

v_call: TRBV7-9
j_call: TRBJ2-7
cdr3_aa: ASSPGRERPYEQY

v_call: TRBV7-4
j_call: TRBJ2-2
cdr3_aa: ASGGARNTGELF

v_call: TRBV28
j_call: TRBJ1-1
cdr3_aa: ASSLGGANTEAF

v_call: TRBV6-6
j_call: TRBJ2-7
cdr3_aa: ASSYPPGSVGEKRYEQY

v_call: TRBV6-1
j_call: TRBJ1-4
cdr3_aa: ASSGGQGTNEKLF

v_call: TRBV6-5
j_call: TRBJ2-3
cdr3_aa: ASSQAVGGETDTQY

v_call: TRBV4-2
j_call: TRBJ2-7
cdr3_aa: ASSQGETSGRAGEQY

v_call: TRBV11-2
j_call: TRBJ2-2
cdr3_aa: ASIPSGWGTGELF

v_call: TRBV6-1
j_call: TRBJ2-1
cdr3_aa: ASTSLAGLNEQF

v_call: TRBV12-3/TRBV12-4
j_call: TRBJ2-3
cdr3_aa: ASSSWDRVDTQY

v_call: TRBV19
j_call: TRBJ2-1
cdr3_aa: ASSMGYLAGGIYNEQF

v_call: TRBV6-1
j_call: TRBJ2-7
cdr3_aa: ASSDSRRYEQY

v_call: TRBV6-5
j_call: TRBJ2-7
cdr3_aa: ASRNRTAYEQY

v_call: TRBV28
j_call: TRBJ2-3
cdr3_aa: ASSRGSGSGVVSTDTQY

v_call: TRBV7-8
j_call: TRBJ2-3
cdr3_aa: ASSLYTGTPDTQY

v_call: TRBV27
j_call: TRBJ2-1
cdr3_aa: ASSFWTSGDPSGNEQF

v_call: TRBV7-2
j_call: TRBJ2-1
cdr3_aa: ASSLGLARNNEHF

v_call: TRBV7-4
j_call: TRBJ2-1
cdr3_aa: ASSFRGDPYNEQF

v_call: TRBV13
j_call: TRBJ2-1
cdr3_aa: ASSTRASGSIWDNEQF

v_call: TRBV27
j_call: TRBJ1-5
cdr3_aa: ASSLWGGDQPQH

v_call: TRBV5-1
j_call: TRBJ2-7
cdr3_aa: ASSQWTGTYEQY

v_call: TRBV9
j_call: TRBJ2-3
cdr3_aa: ASSVAGSAGNTQY

v_call: TRBV11-3
j_call: TRBJ2-2
cdr3_aa: ASSPPVGAGVTGELF

v_call: TRBV6-5
j_call: TRBJ1-2
cdr3_aa: ASSLYRDRVGGYT

v_call: TRBV6-6
j_call: TRBJ2-1
cdr3_aa: ASSAGVGGGDSVYNEQF

v_call: TRBV7-6
j_call: TRBJ2-5
cdr3_aa: ASSLRTSGGTPETQY

v_call: TRBV6-5
j_call: TRBJ2-3
cdr3_aa: ASSYLGQEVTDTQY

v_call: TRBV6-6
j_call: TRBJ2-3
cdr3_aa: ASSYSPAVKDTQY